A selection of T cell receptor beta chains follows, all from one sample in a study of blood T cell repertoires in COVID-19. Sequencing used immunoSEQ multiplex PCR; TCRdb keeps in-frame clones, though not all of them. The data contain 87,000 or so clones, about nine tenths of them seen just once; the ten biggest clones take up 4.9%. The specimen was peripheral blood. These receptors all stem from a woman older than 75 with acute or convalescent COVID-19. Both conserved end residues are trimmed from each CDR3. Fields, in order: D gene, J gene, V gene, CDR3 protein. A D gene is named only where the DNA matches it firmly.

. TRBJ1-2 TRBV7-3 ASSLTGQGGYT
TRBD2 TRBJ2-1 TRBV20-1 SASIASGGSYNEQF
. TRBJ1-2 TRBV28 ASSVTTASYGYT
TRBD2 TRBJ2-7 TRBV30 AWSDRLAAEQY
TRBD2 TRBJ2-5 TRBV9 ASSVATSGGAQETQY
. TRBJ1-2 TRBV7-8 ASSLGGGNYGYT
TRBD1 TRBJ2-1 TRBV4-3 ASSQGSPSGGIHEQF
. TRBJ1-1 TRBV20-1 SASERDKAF
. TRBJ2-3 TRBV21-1 ASSKARLAGGSTDTQY
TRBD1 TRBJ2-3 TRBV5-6 ASSLEDRETDTQY
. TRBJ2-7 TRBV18 ASSALGPEQY
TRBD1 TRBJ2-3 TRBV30 AWSLRTGHQADTQY
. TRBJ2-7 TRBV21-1 ASSKSGEQY
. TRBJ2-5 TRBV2 ASSENRAETQY
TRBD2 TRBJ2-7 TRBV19 ASSPSGSTYEQY
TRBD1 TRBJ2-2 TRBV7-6 ASRTGTDTGELF
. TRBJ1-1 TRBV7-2 ASSTQKQSPEAF
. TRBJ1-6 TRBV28 ASRLSLNNSPLH
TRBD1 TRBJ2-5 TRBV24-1 ATSEGGQGAMETQY
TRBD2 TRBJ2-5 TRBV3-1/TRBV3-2 ASSHRGLARGETQY
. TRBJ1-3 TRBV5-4 ASSAGGNGNTIY
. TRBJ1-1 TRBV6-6 ASSPGDGMNTEAF
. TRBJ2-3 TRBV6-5 ASSTALGGVRKY
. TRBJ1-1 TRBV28 ASRPTTVNTEAF
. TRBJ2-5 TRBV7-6 ASSFDSETQY
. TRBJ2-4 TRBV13 ASSPFKNIQY
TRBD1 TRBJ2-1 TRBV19 ASSFARAGGYDNEQF
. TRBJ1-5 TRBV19 ASTLGSSSNQPQH
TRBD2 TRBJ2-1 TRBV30 AWSGFGTSGSRLLYNEQF
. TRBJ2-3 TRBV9 ASSVDIADTQY
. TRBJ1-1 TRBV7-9 ASSLGERGEAF
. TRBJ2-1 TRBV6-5 ASRGQNYNEQF
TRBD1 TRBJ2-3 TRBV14 ASSRGTVDTDTQY
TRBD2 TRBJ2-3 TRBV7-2 ASRSAGGSDTQY
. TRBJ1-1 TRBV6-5 ASRTDRLSTEAF
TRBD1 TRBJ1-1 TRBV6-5 ASSLQGAETEAF
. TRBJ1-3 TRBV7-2 ASSQGPGTGNTIY
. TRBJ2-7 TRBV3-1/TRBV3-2 ASSRDTRGLYEQY
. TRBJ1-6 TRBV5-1 ASSTLQENSPLH
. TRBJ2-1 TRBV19 ASSVLGGGRMNEQF
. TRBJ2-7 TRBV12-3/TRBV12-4 ASSPKGGREQY
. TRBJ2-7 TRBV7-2 ASSLPTRYEQY
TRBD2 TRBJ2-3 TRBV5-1 ASSLVVSGGPEDTQY
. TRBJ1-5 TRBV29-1 SVGGGDQPQH
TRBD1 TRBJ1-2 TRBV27 ASSLRRTGNYGYT
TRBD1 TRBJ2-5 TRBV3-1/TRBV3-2 ASSHDRGVREETQY
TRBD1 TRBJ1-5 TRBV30 AWSATGAQPQH
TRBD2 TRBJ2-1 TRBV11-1 ASSPVRRGRESEQF
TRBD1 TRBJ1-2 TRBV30 AWSAERTGPMKGYT
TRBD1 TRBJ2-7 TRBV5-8 ASSFRKTGGMDEQY
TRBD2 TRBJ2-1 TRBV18 ASSPVATSDINNEQF
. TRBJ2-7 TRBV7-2 ASSPRLGHSYEQY
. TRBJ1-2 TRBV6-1 ASREAHVAAYGYT
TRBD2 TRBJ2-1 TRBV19 AILRDQREGNNEQF
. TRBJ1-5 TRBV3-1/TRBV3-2 ASSQEGEGQPQH
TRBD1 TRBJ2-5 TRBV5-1 ASSFQGAETQY